This T cell receptor (beta chain) came from a study of cytomegalovirus exposure and HLA in healthy donors. CDR1 and CDR2 (germline): MNHEY, SMNVEV (reference sequence). The CDR3 runs 14 residues. Trimming left V 4 bases short and J 4 bases short, with 12 bases between. In this sample, this clone turned up once. In the PCR, 60 Vbeta and 13 Jbeta primers were used. Here immunoSEQ multiplex PCR was the method, and the copy in TCRdb shows in-frame clones only, minus some. The sample holds fewer than 110,000 clones, around 85% seen once. Sequencing was performed on PBMCs. V is TRBV27 and J is TRBJ2-3; D call uncertain. The receptor comes from a man aged 25 to 40 in good health and CMV-seronegative. The CDR3 sequence: CASSSLVRSDTQYF. CDR3 nucleotide sequence: TGTGCCAGCAGTTCCCTCGTCCGGTCAGATACGCAGTATTTT.